A single T cell receptor beta chain is shown here with its context. The sample comes from a study of blood T cell repertoires in COVID-19. Looking at the study overall: Samples taken during acute and convalescent COVID-19 were collected in the United States, Italy and Spain.

CDR1 and CDR2 from the germline V gene are KGHDR and SFDVKD. V gave up 4 bases and J gave up 0 bases; unmatched junction bases: 6. The CDR3 is made up of 16 amino acids. TCRdb's table, derived via immunoSEQ multiplex PCR, lists solely in-frame clones and lacks some. This sample carries 110,000 to 150,000 clones, roughly 89% of them seen once, and the ten largest clones take roughly 2.9%. Sequenced: peripheral blood. This chain uses TRBV24-1 with TRBJ2-3; 7 nucleotides agree with TRBD2. This receptor was identified in a man aged 60 to 75 with active or convalescent COVID-19. The CDR3 reads CATSEPSGSSTDTQYF. The CDR3 region has the DNA TGTGCCACCAGTGAACCTAGCGGTTCTAGCACAGATACGCAGTATTTT.